What follows describes a single TCR beta chain. Its antigen is still unknown. The CDR3 length is 15 residues. Germline assignment: CDR1 GTSNPN and CDR2 SVGIG (reference sequence). The V gene end was trimmed by 2 bases and the J gene end by 5 bases; junction bases not matched to a gene: 10. This entry belongs to a study of OX40 agonist ivuxolimab in advanced cancers. Profiling relied on immunoSEQ multiplex PCR, and the TCRdb table lists in-frame clones only, not all of them. This table holds some 60,000 clones, over 70% found once. Study-level findings and limits: The study did not work out the antigen specificity of the expanded peripheral T cells.

This sample comprised CD4+ or CD8+ T cells sorted from blood, obtained in a trial of the OX40 agonist ivuxolimab. The clonotype originates from an adult with an advanced solid tumor such as melanoma, head and neck, liver or kidney cancer. This chain links TRBV30 with TRBJ2-5, with 8 bases fitting TRBD2. CDR3 nucleotide sequence: TGTGCCTGGAGTTCAGGGGCGGGAGGAGTGGAGACCCAGTACTTC. Encoded protein: CAWSSGAGGVETQYF.